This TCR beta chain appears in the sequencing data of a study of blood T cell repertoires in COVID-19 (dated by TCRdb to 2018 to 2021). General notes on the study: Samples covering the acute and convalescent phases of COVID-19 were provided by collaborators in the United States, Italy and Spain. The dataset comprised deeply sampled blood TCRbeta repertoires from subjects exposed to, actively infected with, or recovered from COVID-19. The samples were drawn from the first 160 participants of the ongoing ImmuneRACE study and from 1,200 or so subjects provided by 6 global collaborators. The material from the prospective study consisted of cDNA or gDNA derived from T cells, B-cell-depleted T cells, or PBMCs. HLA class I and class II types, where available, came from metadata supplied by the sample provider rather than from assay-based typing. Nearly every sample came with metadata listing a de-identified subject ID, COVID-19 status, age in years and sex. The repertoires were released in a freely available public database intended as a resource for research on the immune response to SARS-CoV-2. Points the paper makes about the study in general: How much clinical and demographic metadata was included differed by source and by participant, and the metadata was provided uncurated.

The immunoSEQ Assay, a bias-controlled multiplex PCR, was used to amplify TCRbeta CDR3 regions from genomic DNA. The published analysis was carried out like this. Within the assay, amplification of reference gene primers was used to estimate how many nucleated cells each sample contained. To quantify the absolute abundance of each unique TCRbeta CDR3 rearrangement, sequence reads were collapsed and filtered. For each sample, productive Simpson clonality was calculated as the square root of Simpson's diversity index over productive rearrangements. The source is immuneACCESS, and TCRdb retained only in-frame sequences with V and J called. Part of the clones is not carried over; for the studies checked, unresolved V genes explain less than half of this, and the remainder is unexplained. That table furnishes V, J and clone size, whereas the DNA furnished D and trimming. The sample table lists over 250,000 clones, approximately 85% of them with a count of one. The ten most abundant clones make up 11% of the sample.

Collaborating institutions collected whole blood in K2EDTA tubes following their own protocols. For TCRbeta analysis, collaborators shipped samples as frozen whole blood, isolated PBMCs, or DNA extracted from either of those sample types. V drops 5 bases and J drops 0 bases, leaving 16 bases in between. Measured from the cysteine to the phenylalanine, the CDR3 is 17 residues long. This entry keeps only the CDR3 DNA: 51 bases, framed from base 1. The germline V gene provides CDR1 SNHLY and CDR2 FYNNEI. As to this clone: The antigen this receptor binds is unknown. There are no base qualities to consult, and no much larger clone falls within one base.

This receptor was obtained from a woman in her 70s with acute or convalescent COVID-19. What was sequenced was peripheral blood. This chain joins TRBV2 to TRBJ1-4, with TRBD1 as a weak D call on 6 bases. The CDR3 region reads CASSPSWTDATNEKLFF. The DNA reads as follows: TGTGCCAGCAGTCCATCCTGGACAGACGCAACTAATGAAAAACTGTTTTTT.